This T cell receptor beta chain was captured by sequencing in a study of T cell changes during pregnancy in multiple sclerosis. Profiled with immunoSEQ multiplex PCR; TCRdb holds only in-frame clones, not every one. The sample carries about 8,500 clones, 87% recorded once. The junction had 11 bases not matched to a gene; V was cut back by 4 bases and J by 2 bases. The CDR3 has 17 amino acids. Germline values: CDR1 SNHLY, CDR2 FYNNEI. The receptor was isolated from a female donor in good health, enrolled as a control in a pregnancy study. The chain employs TRBV2 and TRBJ2-3; 8 nucleotides agree with TRBD2. Specimen: CD8+ T cells from peripheral blood mononuclear cells, collected in the first trimester of pregnancy. The CDR3 here is CASSVWPAGENTDTQYF. The CDR3 bases are TGTGCCAGCAGTGTCTGGCCAGCGGGGGAGAACACAGATACGCAGTATTTT.